This T cell receptor (beta chain) comes out of a study of Ad26.COV2.S vaccination and SARS-CoV-2 variants. Findings and caveats of the study: Substantial breadth was reportedly displayed by spike-specific CD8+ and CD4+ T cell responses after vaccination. People given the vaccine had a wider spike-specific TCR breadth than placebo recipients did.

Regarding this clone: Its cognate antigen is unknown.

Measured with immunoSEQ multiplex PCR; TCRdb has only the in-frame clones, and not every one. Here the sample spans fewer than 55,000 clones, roughly 80% being singletons. Germline V gene data show CDR1 as LGHDT and CDR2 as YNNKEL (reference sequence). The CDR3 is 15 residues long. V gave up 1 base and J gave up 2 bases, with 11 bases separating them. Source: peripheral blood, taken after recovery from COVID-19. The V call is TRBV3-1 (or the pseudogene TRBV3-2), the J call TRBJ1-2; D is undetermined. This receptor was identified in a human donor who had recovered from COVID-19. The CDR3 DNA sequence: TGTGCCAGCAGCCAAGGCCCGAGAGGGAACTATGGCTACACCTTC. This codes for CASSQGPRGNYGYTF.